These T cell receptor beta chains were read from a single sample in a study of post-analysis software for immune sequencing data. Each CDR3 protein gets one entry after TCRdb re-called the PCR reads with MiXCR. The profile covers about half a million distinct CDR3 sequences, with roughly 34% appearing a single time and about 6% taken by the ten largest. Sequences were obtained from blood. All receptors come from a girl under 18 with multiple sclerosis. Both conserved end residues are part of each CDR3. A D gene is named only where the DNA matches it firmly. Part of the rows lack a size; the others show once, few, many or a class for expanded clones.

>few|NA|TRBV5-1|TRBJ1-1
TGTGCCAGCAGCCTCGACAGTGAAGCTTTCTTT
CASSLDSEAFF
>NA|TRBD1|TRBV7-2|TRBJ1-6
TGTGCCAGCAGCGGACAGGGATGGGATTCACCCCTCCACTTT
CASSGQGWDSPLHF
>NA|NA|TRBV5-1|TRBJ1-4
TGCGCCAGCAGCATAAAGAACGGAGGGGAAAAACTGTTTTTT
CASSIKNGGEKLFF
>NA|NA|TRBV15|TRBJ2-7
TGTGCCACCAGCAGAGATGTCCGGGACGAGCAGTACTTC
CATSRDVRDEQYF
>NA|NA|TRBV11-2|TRBJ1-1
TGTGCCAGCAGCTCTCCTTTGGGGATGGTTCGGAGGGACACTGAAGCTTTCTTT
CASSSPLGMVRRDTEAFF
>NA|TRBD2|TRBV20-1|TRBJ2-5
TGCAGTGCTAGCGTCCCGACTAGCGGGGGAGGGTCCCAGTACTTC
CSASVPTSGGGSQYF
>NA|NA|TRBV5-1|TRBJ2-5
TGCGCCAGCTGGAGCAGCGGAGAGACCCAGTACTTC
CASWSSGETQYF
>few|NA|TRBV4-2|TRBJ1-2
TGTGCCAGCAGCCAAAGGGTGGGCTATGGCTACACCTTC
CASSQRVGYGYTF
>NA|NA|TRBV5-5|TRBJ1-1
TGTGCCAGCAGCTTGCTGACGGGACAGAACACTGAAGCTTTCTTT
CASSLLTGQNTEAFF
>NA|NA|TRBV20-1|TRBJ2-3
TGCAGTGTACCAAGGGGGGACACAGATACGCAGTATTTT
CSVPRGDTDTQYF
>few|NA|TRBV20-1|TRBJ2-1
TGCAGTGCTAGAAAACAGGGGAGGGGCTACAATGAGCAGTTCTTC
CSARKQGRGYNEQFF
>NA|NA|TRBV6-5|TRBJ1-4
TGTGCCAGCAGTTTCGGTTCCCTGGGGGCTAATGAAAAACTGTTTTTT
CASSFGSLGANEKLFF
>NA|TRBD2|TRBV6-6|TRBJ2-4
TGTGCCAGCAGTTTAACGGGAGGCGCGGAGCAGTACTTC
CASSLTGGAEQYF
>NA|NA|TRBV12-3/TRBV12-4|TRBJ2-5
TGTGCCAGCAGTAGGTCAATGGGCGGACAAGAGACCCAGTACTTC
CASSRSMGGQETQYF
>NA|TRBD2|TRBV11-2|TRBJ2-5
TGTGCCAGCAGCTTAGATTTCGGACTTGGCGGACTAGCGGGGTACGGGACCCAGTACTTC
CASSLDFGLGGLAGYGTQYF